These 3 T cell receptor beta chains originate from one sample sequenced in a study of shared clonotypes between healthy human individuals. Profiled with immunoSEQ multiplex PCR; TCRdb holds only in-frame clones, not every one. This table has roughly 2.5 million clones, approximately 94% appearing once. The sequencing sample was made of naive CD4+ T cells sorted from blood. The subset denotes: CD45RA+ positively selected. The receptors were gathered from a man between 18 and 35 years old in good health.

Remarks on this clone: Other DNA sequences in this specimen translate into the identical CDR3. The chain links TRBV28 to TRBJ1-3; no clear D gene. Trimming cost V 2 bases and J 1 base, with 6 bases left between them. The CDR3 covers 14 residues. CDR1 is MDHEN and CDR2 is SYDVKM in the germline V gene. The CDR3 DNA is TGTGCCAGCAGTTTAGGTGGATCTGGAAACACCATATATTTT. Encoded protein: CASSLGGSGNTIYF.

This rearrangement joins TRBV7-8 to TRBJ1-2; 7 bases fit TRBD1. Per the germline V gene, CDR1 is SGHVS and CDR2 is FQNEAQ. The CDR3 contains 13 residues. V lost 5 bases, J lost 4 bases, and 4 bases stayed unmatched. The CDR3 loop reads CASSHRTGYGYTF. In DNA, the CDR3 is TGTGCCAGCAGCCACAGGACAGGCTATGGCTACACCTTC. Full variable domain (outside the CDR3, taken from reference TRBV7-8 and TRBJ1-2): GAGVSQSPRYKVAKRGQDVALRCDPISGHVSLFWYQQALGQGPEFLTYFQNEAQLDKSGLPSDRFFAERPEGSVSTLKIQRTQQEDSAVYLCASSHRTGYGYTFGSGTRLTVV.

Turning to this clone: This specimen includes other DNA sequences encoding the same CDR3. The rearrangement joins TRBV18 to TRBJ2-1; the match to TRBD2 covers 9 bases. V was pared by 6 bases and J by 0 bases, with 3 bases of the junction left unmatched. CDR3 size: 15 residues. The V gene's germline CDR1 is KGHSH and CDR2 LQKENI. Here the CDR3 reads CASSLSGSSYNEQFF. CDR3 nucleotide sequence: TGTGCCAGCTCTCTTAGCGGGAGCTCCTACAATGAGCAGTTCTTC.